This T cell receptor beta chain came from a study of shared clonotypes between healthy human individuals. Profiled with immunoSEQ multiplex PCR; TCRdb holds only in-frame clones, not every one. The sample contains about 500,000 clones, roughly 80% of which appear only once. V lost 4 bases and J 2 bases, leaving 14 bases between the germline ends. CDR3 length: 15 amino acids. The germline CDR1 and CDR2 sequences are SGHRS and YFSETQ. V gene TRBV5-1 combines with J gene TRBJ2-3; D ambiguous. The sequencing input was PBMCs. The sequence derives from a woman aged 40 to 50 in good health. Some clones in this sample may be carry-over from other donors' samples. CDR3 sequence: CASSVESPSTDTQYF. CDR3 DNA sequence: TGCGCCAGCAGCGTGGAGAGTCCTTCCACAGATACGCAGTATTTT. The full variable domain, rest sourced from reference TRBV5-1 and TRBJ2-3, is KAGVTQTPRYLIKTRGQQVTLSCSPISGHRSVSWYQQTPGQGLQFLFEYFSETQRNKGNFPGRFSGRQFSNSRSEMNVSTLELGDSALYLCASSVESPSTDTQYFGPGTRLTVL.